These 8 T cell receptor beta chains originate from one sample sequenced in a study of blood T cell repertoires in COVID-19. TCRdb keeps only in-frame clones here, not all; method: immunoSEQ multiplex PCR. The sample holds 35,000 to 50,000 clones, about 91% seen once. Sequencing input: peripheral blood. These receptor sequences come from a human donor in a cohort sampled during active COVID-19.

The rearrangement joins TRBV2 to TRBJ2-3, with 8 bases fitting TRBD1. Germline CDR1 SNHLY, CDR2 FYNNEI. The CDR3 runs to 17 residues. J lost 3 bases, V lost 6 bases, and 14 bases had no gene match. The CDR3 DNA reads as TGTGCCAGCAGGATGATAGGGGACAGGAGGGGAACAGATACGCAGTATTTT. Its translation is CASRMIGDRRGTDTQYF.

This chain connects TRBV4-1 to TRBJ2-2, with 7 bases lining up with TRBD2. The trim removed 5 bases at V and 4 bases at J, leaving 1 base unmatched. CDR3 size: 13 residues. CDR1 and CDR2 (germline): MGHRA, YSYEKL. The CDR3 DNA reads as TGCGCCAGCAGCGCGGGAGCCACCGGGGAGCTGTTTTTT. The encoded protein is CASSAGATGELFF.

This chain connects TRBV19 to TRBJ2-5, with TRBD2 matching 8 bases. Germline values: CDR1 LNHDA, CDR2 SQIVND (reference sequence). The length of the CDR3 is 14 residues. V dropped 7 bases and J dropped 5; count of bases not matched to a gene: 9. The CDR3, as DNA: TGTGCCAGTACCTCGATAGCGGGGAGGGAGACCCAGTACTTC. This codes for CASTSIAGRETQYF.

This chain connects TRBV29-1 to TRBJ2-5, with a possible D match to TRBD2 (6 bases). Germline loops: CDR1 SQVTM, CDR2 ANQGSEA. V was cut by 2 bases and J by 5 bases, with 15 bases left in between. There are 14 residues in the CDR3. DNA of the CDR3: TGCAGCGTTGAACGACAGATACGGGGGGAGACCCAGTACTTC. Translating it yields CSVERQIRGETQYF. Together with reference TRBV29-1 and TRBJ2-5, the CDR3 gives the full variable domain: SAVISQKPSRDICQRGTSLTIQCQVDSQVTMMFWYRQQPGQSLTLIATANQGSEATYESGFVIDKFPISRPNLTFSTLTVSNMSPEDSSIYLCSVERQIRGETQYFGPGTRLLVL.

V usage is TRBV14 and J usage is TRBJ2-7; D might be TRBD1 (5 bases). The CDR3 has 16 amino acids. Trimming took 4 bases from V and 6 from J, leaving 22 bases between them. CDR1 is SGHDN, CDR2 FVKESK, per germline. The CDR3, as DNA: TGTGCCAGCAGCCGATCAGGGTTGGCGAGCTTGTCCGAGCAGTACTTC. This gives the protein CASSRSGLASLSEQYF.

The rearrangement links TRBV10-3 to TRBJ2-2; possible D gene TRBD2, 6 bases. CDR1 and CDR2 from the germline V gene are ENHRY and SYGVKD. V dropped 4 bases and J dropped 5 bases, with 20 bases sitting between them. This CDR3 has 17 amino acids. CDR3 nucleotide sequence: TGTGCCATCAGTGTAGCAGGGAGAAATGGAGGGACCGGGGAGCTGTTTTTT. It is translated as CAISVAGRNGGTGELFF.

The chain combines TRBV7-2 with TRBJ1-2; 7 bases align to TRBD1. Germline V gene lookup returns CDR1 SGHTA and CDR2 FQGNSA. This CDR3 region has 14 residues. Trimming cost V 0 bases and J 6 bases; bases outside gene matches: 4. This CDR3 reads CASSLAGGVDGYTF. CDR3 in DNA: TGTGCCAGCAGCTTAGCAGGGGGCGTGGATGGCTACACCTTC.

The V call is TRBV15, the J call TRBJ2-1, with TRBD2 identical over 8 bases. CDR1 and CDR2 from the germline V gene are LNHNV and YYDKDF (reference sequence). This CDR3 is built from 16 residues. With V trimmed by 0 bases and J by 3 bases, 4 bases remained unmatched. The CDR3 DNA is TGTGCCACCAGCAGAGAAACTAGCGGACTCTACAATGAGCAGTTCTTC. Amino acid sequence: CATSRETSGLYNEQFF.